A selection of T cell receptor beta chains follows, all from one sample in a study of T cell changes during pregnancy in multiple sclerosis. Assay: immunoSEQ multiplex PCR; the TCRdb copy retains only in-frame clones and omits some. The table shows about 79,000 clones, with around 90% occurring only once. This specimen was CD4+ T cells from peripheral blood mononuclear cells, taken in the second trimester of pregnancy. The receptor source for this set is a female donor with multiple sclerosis, enrolled in a pregnancy study. CDR3s include the opening cysteine and the closing phenylalanine or tryptophan. Each record gives: D gene, V gene, J gene, clone size, CDR3 protein, CDR3 DNA. A D gene is named only where the DNA matches it firmly. Clone size, where shown, is once, few, many, or a class for clones that have expanded.

TRBD1	TRBV5-4	TRBJ1-4	.	CASSPGRRQGNEKLFF	TGTGCCAGCAGCCCTGGAAGGCGACAGGGTAACGAAAAACTGTTTTTT
TRBD1	TRBV4-3	TRBJ1-1	.	CASSPPGQGDTEAFF	TGCGCCAGCAGCCCCCCGGGACAGGGTGACACTGAAGCTTTCTTT
TRBD1	TRBV19	TRBJ1-2	.	CASRYRDRSQYGYTF	TGTGCCAGTAGATACCGGGACAGGAGCCAATATGGCTACACCTTC
.	TRBV6-1	TRBJ1-1	.	CASHGGTEAFF	TGTGCCAGTCACGGGGGTACTGAAGCTTTCTTT
.	TRBV30	TRBJ2-7	.	CAWDKVSRSYEQYF	TGTGCCTGGGACAAGGTGAGTAGATCCTACGAGCAGTACTTC
.	TRBV15	TRBJ2-1	.	CATWTLSYNEQFF	TGTGCCACATGGACTCTCTCCTACAATGAGCAGTTCTTC
.	TRBV18	TRBJ1-2	.	CASSPQTPGVGYGYTF	TGTGCCAGCTCACCCCAGACACCAGGGGTTGGCTATGGCTACACCTTC
TRBD1	TRBV11-1	TRBJ1-2	.	CASSSGQGGYGYTF	TGTGCCAGCAGCAGCGGACAGGGCGGCTATGGCTACACCTTC
.	TRBV10-3	TRBJ1-2	few	CAISQGVSGYTF	TGTGCCATCAGCCAGGGTGTTAGTGGCTACACCTTC
TRBD1	TRBV18	TRBJ1-5	once	CASSPVTGVGNQPQHF	TGTGCCAGCTCACCCGTGACAGGGGTCGGCAATCAGCCCCAGCATTTT
.	TRBV5-6	TRBJ1-3	.	CASSFGSAGLRNTIYF	TGTGCCAGCAGCTTTGGGAGCGCCGGATTAAGAAACACCATATATTTT
.	TRBV19	TRBJ2-3	.	CASTPGNTDTQYF	TGTGCCAGTACCCCGGGGAACACAGATACGCAGTATTTT
.	TRBV10-3	TRBJ2-2	.	CAINKQGDGELFF	TGTGCCATCAATAAGCAAGGGGACGGGGAGCTGTTTTTT
TRBD1	TRBV19	TRBJ1-5	.	CASSIDRDIGNQPQHF	TGTGCCAGTAGTATCGACAGGGACATTGGCAATCAGCCCCAGCATTTT
TRBD2	TRBV7-3	TRBJ2-5	.	CASSQGLAGGVETQYF	TGTGCCAGCAGCCAGGGACTAGCGGGGGGCGTAGAGACCCAGTACTTC
.	TRBV29-1	TRBJ1-4	.	CSVEPGVGEKLFF	TGCAGCGTTGAACCAGGGGTAGGGGAAAAACTGTTTTTT
TRBD2	TRBV19	TRBJ2-1	once	CASSIQLAGVKNEQFF	TGTGCCAGTAGTATTCAACTAGCGGGAGTTAAGAATGAGCAGTTCTTC
.	TRBV6-1	TRBJ1-1	once	CASSVRVQATEAFF	TGTGCCAGCAGTGTACGAGTTCAGGCCACTGAAGCTTTCTTT
TRBD1	TRBV9	TRBJ1-2	.	CASSGYRDRGIPNYGYTF	TGTGCCAGCAGCGGTTACCGGGACAGGGGAATACCTAACTATGGCTACACCTTC
TRBD2	TRBV11-2	TRBJ2-1	.	CASSLDNLAGGYHEQFF	TGTGCCAGCAGCTTAGATAACCTAGCGGGGGGGTACCATGAGCAGTTCTTC
.	TRBV20-1	TRBJ2-5	once	CSVGLRETQYF	TGCAGCGTGGGGCTACGTGAGACCCAGTACTTC
.	TRBV7-2	TRBJ2-1	.	CASSFYDEQFF	TGTGCCAGCAGCTTCTACGATGAGCAGTTCTTC
TRBD1	TRBV5-1	TRBJ1-1	.	CASSLETGWYTEAFF	TGCGCCAGCAGCTTGGAGACAGGGTGGTACACTGAAGCTTTCTTT
TRBD2	TRBV28	TRBJ2-7	.	CASSTRGTSGGSSYEQYF	TGTGCCAGCAGCACCCGGGGGACTAGCGGAGGGAGCTCCTACGAGCAGTACTTC
.	TRBV7-9	TRBJ1-1	.	CASSLTGSAEAFF	TGTGCCAGCAGCTTAACAGGGAGCGCTGAAGCTTTCTTT
.	TRBV5-6	TRBJ1-2	.	CASSLDRTINYGYTF	TGTGCCAGCAGCTTGGACAGGACTATTAACTATGGCTACACCTTC
.	TRBV29-1	TRBJ1-2	.	CSVVGPNYGYTF	TGCAGCGTTGTGGGGCCTAACTATGGCTACACCTTC
.	TRBV2	TRBJ1-5	once	CASSEQQGIVGQPQHF	TGTGCCAGCAGTGAACAACAGGGTATCGTTGGTCAGCCCCAGCATTTT
.	TRBV6-6	TRBJ2-7	.	CASKSGDEQYF	TGTGCCAGCAAATCCGGGGACGAGCAGTACTTC
TRBD1	TRBV28	TRBJ2-2	.	CASSRGQMLGELFF	TGTGCCAGCAGCCGGGGACAGATGCTCGGGGAGCTGTTTTTT
.	TRBV4-1	TRBJ1-4	.	CASSQGEGNNEKLFF	TGCGCCAGCAGCCAAGGAGAGGGCAATAATGAAAAACTGTTTTTT
TRBD1	TRBV5-6	TRBJ1-2	.	CASSSRQGAKVNYGYTF	TGTGCCAGCAGCTCCCGACAGGGGGCGAAAGTAAACTATGGCTACACCTTC
TRBD2	TRBV19	TRBJ2-1	.	CASSRRTSGSFYNEQFF	TGTGCCAGTAGCCGACGGACTAGCGGGAGTTTCTACAATGAGCAGTTCTTC
TRBD2	TRBV6-6	TRBJ2-3	.	CASSFPGTRNTDTQYF	TGTGCCAGCAGTTTTCCCGGGACTAGGAACACAGATACGCAGTATTTT
.	TRBV2	TRBJ1-5	.	CASSETRVSQPQHF	TGTGCCAGCAGTGAAACCAGGGTTTCTCAGCCCCAGCATTTT
TRBD2	TRBV9	TRBJ2-4	.	CASSVGLENIQYF	TGTGCCAGCAGCGTCGGACTAGAAAACATTCAGTACTTC
.	TRBV11-3	TRBJ1-1	.	CASSLGGRQHF	TGTGCCAGCAGCTTAGGCGGCAGACAGCACTTT
.	TRBV18	TRBJ2-1	.	CASSPSRDEQFF	TGTGCCAGCTCACCATCCCGGGATGAGCAGTTCTTC
.	TRBV29-1	TRBJ1-1	.	CSARFNREAFF	TGCAGCGCGCGATTCAACAGGGAAGCTTTCTTT
.	TRBV6-1	TRBJ1-5	.	CASSEVGGYNQPQHF	TGTGCCAGCAGTGAAGTCGGGGGATACAATCAGCCCCAGCATTTT
.	TRBV6-1	TRBJ2-3	.	CASSRQVGSTDTQYF	TGTGCCAGCAGTAGACAGGTGGGGAGCACAGATACGCAGTATTTT
.	TRBV18	TRBJ2-3	.	CASSPRGDSTDTQYF	TGTGCCAGCTCACCGCGCGGGGATAGCACAGATACGCAGTATTTT
.	TRBV18	TRBJ2-5	.	CASSPPGETQYF	TGTGCCAGCTCACCCCCGGGAGAGACCCAGTACTTC
TRBD2	TRBV5-1	TRBJ2-2	.	CASSRLADSTGELFF	TGCGCCAGCAGTCGACTAGCGGACTCCACCGGGGAGCTGTTTTTT
.	TRBV28	TRBJ2-7	.	CASSFPGLPYEQYF	TGTGCCAGCAGTTTCCCAGGGCTGCCCTACGAGCAGTACTTC
.	TRBV5-6	TRBJ2-5	.	CASSRLNRQEETQYF	TGTGCCAGCAGCCGACTGAATCGACAGGAAGAGACCCAGTACTTC
.	TRBV19	TRBJ1-5	few	CATKLGGQPQHF	TGTGCCACTAAACTGGGGGGGCAGCCCCAGCATTTT
.	TRBV5-1	TRBJ1-5	.	CASRSGSNQPQHF	TGCGCCAGCAGGTCGGGGAGCAATCAGCCCCAGCATTTT
TRBD1	TRBV10-3	TRBJ1-2	few	CAISGGDFDRVYGYTF	TGTGCCATCAGTGGAGGAGATTTTGACAGGGTCTATGGCTACACCTTC
.	TRBV7-9	TRBJ1-1	.	CASSSGFGGEAFF	TGTGCCAGCAGCTCAGGGTTCGGGGGTGAAGCTTTCTTT
.	TRBV6-1	TRBJ2-3	.	CASSVYFLGLSTDTQYF	TGTGCCAGCAGTGTATATTTTTTGGGACTTAGCACAGATACGCAGTATTTT
.	TRBV23-1	TRBJ2-1	.	CASSQLGGDNEQFF	TGCGCCAGCAGTCAATTAGGAGGGGATAATGAGCAGTTCTTC
.	TRBV7-9	TRBJ1-6	.	CASHDTPSPLHF	TGTGCCAGCCACGACACCCCATCACCCCTCCACTTT
TRBD1	TRBV7-9	TRBJ1-1	.	CASSSTTGTGGGGAFF	TGTGCCAGCAGCTCAACAACCGGGACAGGGGGCGGGGGGGCTTTCTTT
TRBD2	TRBV19	TRBJ2-7	.	CASSHSPAGGLYEQYF	TGTGCCAGTAGCCACTCCCCAGCGGGGGGACTCTACGAGCAGTACTTC
.	TRBV19	TRBJ1-4	.	CASSIGVGRNDEKLFF	TGTGCCAGTAGTATAGGGGTCGGGAGGAACGATGAAAAACTGTTTTTT
TRBD2	TRBV6-1	TRBJ2-2	.	CAITAGTGGELFF	TGTGCCATTACAGCGGGAACGGGCGGGGAGCTGTTTTTT
TRBD1	TRBV5-1	TRBJ1-3	.	CASGTGDSGNTIYF	TGCGCCAGCGGTACAGGGGACTCTGGAAACACCATATATTTT
.	TRBV29-1	TRBJ1-1	few	CSVSAGVMNTEAFF	TGCAGCGTTTCCGCAGGGGTCATGAACACTGAAGCTTTCTTT